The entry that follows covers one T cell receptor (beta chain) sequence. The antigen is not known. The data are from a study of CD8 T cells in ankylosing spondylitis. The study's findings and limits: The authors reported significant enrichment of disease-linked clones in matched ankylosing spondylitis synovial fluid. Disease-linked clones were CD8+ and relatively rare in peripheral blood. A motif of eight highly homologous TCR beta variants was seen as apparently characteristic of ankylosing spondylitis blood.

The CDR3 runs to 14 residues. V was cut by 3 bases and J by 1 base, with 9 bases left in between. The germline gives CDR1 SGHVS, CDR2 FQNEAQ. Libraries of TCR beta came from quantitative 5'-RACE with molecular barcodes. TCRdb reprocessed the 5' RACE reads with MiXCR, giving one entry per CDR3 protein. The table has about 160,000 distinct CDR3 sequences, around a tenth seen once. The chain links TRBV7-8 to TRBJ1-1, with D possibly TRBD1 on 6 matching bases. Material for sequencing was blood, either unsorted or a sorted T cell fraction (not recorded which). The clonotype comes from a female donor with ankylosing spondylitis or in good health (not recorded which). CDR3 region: CASSFLGANTEAFF. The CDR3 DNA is TGTGCCAGCAGCTTCTTGGGGGCGAACACTGAAGCTTTCTTT. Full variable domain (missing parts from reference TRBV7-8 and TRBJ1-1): GAGVSQSPRYKVAKRGQDVALRCDPISGHVSLFWYQQALGQGPEFLTYFQNEAQLDKSGLPSDRFFAERPEGSVSTLKIQRTQQEDSAVYLCASSFLGANTEAFFGQGTRLTVV.